Detailed here is one T cell receptor beta chain. What it recognizes is unknown. Researchers amplified the TCR beta CDR3 regions from RNA transcripts. Researchers ran a first-round RT-PCR on the TCR CDR3 using the HTBI primer set. TCRdb analysed the multiplex PCR reads with MiXCR anew, one entry per CDR3 protein. The data show 93,000 or so distinct CDR3 sequences, 45% to 50% seen once. This record comes from a study of T cells in Graves' hyperthyroidism and ophthalmopathy. Findings of the study overall: Through a model of 13 V-J features, ophthalmopathy was separated from stable hyperthyroidism.

Patients were excluded because of uncontrolled infection, other autoimmune disease, pregnancy or lactation. CDR1 is SGHTA, CDR2 FQGNSA, per germline. Trimming stripped 1 base from V and 5 bases from J, with 14 bases between. This CDR3 region has 15 residues. Sequencing was done on a sample of blood. The receptor was derived from a man aged 35 to 55 with Graves' hyperthyroidism. This chain uses TRBV7-2 with TRBJ2-5; a possible D gene is TRBD1 (6 bases). CDR3 coding DNA: TGTGCCAGCAGCTTAGTTCCCCCAGGGGAGGAGACCCAGTACTTC. Residues: CASSLVPPGEETQYF.